A single sample gave rise to the 5 T cell receptor beta chains below, sequenced in a study of neoadjuvant nivolumab and ipilimumab in lung cancer. Repertoires were generated with immunoSEQ multiplex PCR, while TCRdb's copy carries only in-frame clones and drops some. The table records over 6,500 clones, around 90% of them present only once. Sequencing was performed on tumor tissue, taken after neoadjuvant nivolumab, alone or with ipilimumab, at or shortly before surgery. The receptors stem from an adult with non-small cell lung cancer. Some clones in this sample may be carry-over from other donors' samples.

This sequence joins TRBV18 and TRBJ2-7, with 8 bases matching TRBD2. Germline V gene lookup returns CDR1 KGHSH and CDR2 LQKENI. The CDR3 extends over 18 amino acids. J gave up 0 bases and V 3 bases, and 13 bases lay outside the gene matches. This chain's CDR3 is CASSPRQRTSGSSYEQYF. The CDR3 coding sequence is TGTGCCAGCTCACCGCGGCAGAGAACTAGCGGTAGCTCCTACGAGCAGTACTTC. Complete variable domain (other parts from reference TRBV18 and TRBJ2-7): NAGVMQNPRHLVRRRGQEARLRCSPMKGHSHVYWYRQLPEEGLKFMVYLQKENIIDESGMPKERFSAEFPKEGPSILRIQQVVRGDSAAYFCASSPRQRTSGSSYEQYFGPGTRLTVT.

The chain carries TRBV30 and TRBJ2-1; D might be TRBD1 (5 bases). The V gene's germline CDR1 is GTSNPN and CDR2 SVGIG (reference sequence). The CDR3 extends over 14 amino acids. Deletions cut 2 bases from V and 5 bases from J, with 13 bases between. CDR3 in amino acids: CAWSKTDRHNEQFF. The CDR3 bases are TGTGCCTGGAGTAAGACCGACAGACACAATGAGCAGTTCTTC.

This clone was recorded once. The chain couples TRBV9 to TRBJ1-1; 7 nucleotides match TRBD1. The trim removed 2 bases at V and 4 bases at J, leaving 5 bases unmatched. The CDR3 covers 14 residues. Germline V gene lookup returns CDR1 SGDLS and CDR2 YYNGEE. CDR3 residues: CASSVTGRGTEAFF. The DNA of the CDR3 is TGTGCCAGCAGCGTGACAGGGAGGGGCACTGAAGCTTTCTTT.

V and J are TRBV2 and TRBJ1-4; the D gene is possibly TRBD1 (6 bases). The CDR3 is 13 residues long. Trimming removed 6 bases at V and 5 bases at J, with 10 bases between. Per the germline V gene, CDR1 is SNHLY and CDR2 is FYNNEI. The CDR3 coding sequence is TGTGCCAGCAGGCGACAGGAAAATGAAAAACTGTTTTTT. This gives the protein CASRRQENEKLFF.

V is TRBV6-5 and J is TRBJ1-2; TRBD1 might be the D (6 bases). Looked up from germline, CDR1 is MNHEY and CDR2 is SVGAGI. The V end was cut by 0 bases, the J end by 5 bases, with 13 bases between. The CDR3 spans 15 residues. CDR3 DNA: TGTGCCAGCAGTTACTCTGGGCAGGGGTGGTATGGCTACACCTTC. Protein product: CASSYSGQGWYGYTF.